The source of this TCR beta chain is a study of CD8+CD57+ T cells in acquired aplastic anemia. The study's findings and limits: A significant difference in CD8+ Simpson's diversity between patients and controls was not found.

The TCR beta profiling, which covered VDJ combination and CDR3 sequence, was carried out using genomic DNA as the template. MiXCR, applied by TCRdb to the reads, yields one record per CDR3 protein. This sample has 260,000 or so distinct CDR3 sequences; approximately 79% occur once, and the top ten carry less than 50%. About this clonotype: Its specificity is unknown. A junction end diverges from the germline sequence, so it may reflect a read error.

The CDR3 extends over 13 amino acids. Germline CDR1 is SNHLY and CDR2 is FYNNEI. In patients chosen for sequencing, flow cytometry had shown CD8+CD57+ cell expansion. Every patient was diagnosed with severe acquired aplastic anemia. None of the patients had been given any therapy when their blood was sampled. Input material: sorted CD4+, CD8+, or CD8+CD57+ T cells (not recorded which) from PBMCs. The receptor was derived from a human donor with aplastic anemia. This sequence joins TRBV2 and TRBJ2-3; either TRBD1 or TRBD2 may fit D (5 bases each). In DNA form, the CDR3 reads TGTGCCAGCAGGGATGGGGGTACAGATAAGCACTGTTTT. Protein sequence: CASRDGGTDKHCF.